The 13 T cell receptor beta chains listed next were all sequenced from one sample in a study of beta chain features in type 1 diabetes (dated by TCRdb to 2017 to 2018). Library method: the immunoSEQ multiplex PCR assay. The entire amount of isolated RNA was reverse transcribed using the High Capacity cDNA Reverse Transcription Kit, so the sequenced TCRB transcripts were expressed ones. What TCRdb holds here is the immuneACCESS table cut down to in-frame rearrangements. Part of the clones is not present; checked against another copy, under half of the missing clones reflect an unresolved V gene, and the others are unexplained. This sample is represented by a few hundred thousand clones; roughly 12% of them were singletons. The ten most abundant clones make up around 0.02% of the sample. Sequenced input: naive CD4+ T cells from blood. The sample's cell subset or site, from its label and the paper: true naive CD4+ T cells. All receptors come from a man aged 18 to 29 in good health.

This clone was observed a few times. This chain uses TRBV18 with TRBJ1-2, with no clear D. The CDR3 totals 11 residues. Germline V CDR1 and CDR2: KGHSH, LQKENI. Trimming removed 5 bases from V and 3 bases from J, with 4 bases in between. The DNA for the CDR3 is TGTGCCAGCTCATCTGACTATGGCTACACCTTC. Residues: CASSSDYGYTF.

This clone turned up a few times. The chain couples TRBV18 to TRBJ2-7, with 8 positions matching TRBD1. The CDR3 runs to 15 residues. In germline, CDR1 is KGHSH, CDR2 LQKENI. The ends lost 5 bases at V and 5 bases at J; junction bases unmatched: 11. CDR3 residues: CASSAIGQGDNEQYF. DNA of the CDR3: TGTGCCAGCTCAGCAATAGGACAGGGAGACAACGAGCAGTACTTC.

The CDR3 sequence is CASSLVSSGGNYGYTF. DNA for the CDR3: TGTGCCAGCAGCTTAGTATCATCAGGGGGCAACTATGGCTACACCTTC. The rearrangement joins TRBV7-2 to TRBJ1-2; TRBD1 aligns across 8 bases. Per the germline V gene, CDR1 is SGHTA and CDR2 is FQGNSA. Losses at the gene ends were 1 base for V and 2 bases for J; bases not matched to a gene: 6. The CDR3 totals 16 residues.

The chain combines TRBV18 with TRBJ2-3; 8 bases agree with TRBD1. The CDR3 has 13 amino acids. The germline CDR1 and CDR2 sequences are KGHSH and LQKENI. V was pared by 8 bases and J by 2 bases, with 3 bases of the junction left unmatched. CDR3 bases: TGTGCCAGCCAGGACAGGGCCACAGATACGCAGTATTTT. It is translated as CASQDRATDTQYF.

This clone was seen a few times. V gene TRBV28 combines with J gene TRBJ2-7; the match to TRBD1 covers 11 bases. This CDR3 is built from 15 residues. Trimming at V came to 5 bases and at J to 6 bases, leaving 9 bases not matched to a gene. Germline V gene data show CDR1 as MDHEN and CDR2 as SYDVKM. In DNA, the CDR3 is TGTGCCAGCAGTACCGCCGGGACAGGGGGAGGCGAGCAGTACTTC. This translates into CASSTAGTGGGEQYF. The whole variable domain, remainder taken from reference TRBV28 and TRBJ2-7, is DVKVTQSSRYLVKRTGEKVFLECVQDMDHENMFWYRQDPGLGLRLIYFSYDVKMKEKGDIPEGYSVSREKKERFSLILESASTNQTSMYLCASSTAGTGGGEQYFGPGTRLTVT.

This clone was seen more than once but under ten times. The CDR3 DNA reads TGCAGCGCAGACAGGGACATCTACAATGAGCAGTTCTTC. This translates into CSADRDIYNEQFF. The chain employs TRBV29-1 and TRBJ2-1; 7 nucleotides agree with TRBD1. CDR1 and CDR2 (germline): SQVTM, ANQGSEA. The V gene end was trimmed by 7 bases and the J gene end by 3 bases; junction bases not matched to a gene: 6. The CDR3 has 13 residues.

The CDR3 sequence: CASSEASGSIHEQFF. CDR3 DNA: TGTGCCAGCAGTGAGGCGAGCGGGAGTATCCATGAGCAGTTCTTC. The chain carries TRBV25-1 and TRBJ2-1; TRBD2 aligns across 8 bases. CDR1 and CDR2 (germline): MGHDK, SYGVNS. This CDR3 comprises 15 residues. After removal of 3 bases from V and 8 bases from J, the junction contained 9 bases not matched to a gene.

This clone turned up a few times. The V call is TRBV28, the J call TRBJ2-7; maybe TRBD2 (6 bases). Germline CDR1 reads MDHEN; CDR2 reads SYDVKM. The CDR3 length is 14 residues. Trimming pared 7 bases from V and 2 bases from J, leaving 15 bases between. In nucleotides, the CDR3 is TGTGCCAGCACGGAGGGAATCGCCCCCTACGAGCAGTACTTC. As protein: CASTEGIAPYEQYF.

The chain is built from TRBV11-2 and TRBJ2-1; D not certain. Germline values: CDR1 SGHAT, CDR2 FQNNGV. V gave up 1 base and J gave up 8 bases, with 15 bases separating them. The CDR3 loop spans 15 amino acids. The CDR3 nucleotides are TGTGCCAGCAGCTTAGGGCACATTTTCCCCGATGAGCAGTTCTTC. This codes for CASSLGHIFPDEQFF. Drawing the rest from reference TRBV11-2 and TRBJ2-1, the complete variable domain is EAGVAQSPRYKIIEKRQSVAFWCNPISGHATLYWYQQILGQGPKLLIQFQNNGVVDDSQLPKDRFSAERLKGVDSTLKIQPAKLEDSAVYLCASSLGHIFPDEQFFGPGTRLTVL.

In its sample, this clone was seen many times. This sequence joins TRBV9 and TRBJ2-1; 8 bases line up with TRBD1. CDR1 is SGDLS, CDR2 YYNGEE, per germline. The CDR3 spans 13 residues. V was clipped by 3 bases and J by 9 bases; unmatched bases: 5. The CDR3 spells CASSATTGGEQFF. Here the CDR3 DNA reads TGTGCCAGCAGCGCAACCACAGGGGGTGAGCAGTTCTTC.

CDR3 DNA: TGCGCCAGCAGCTTGGCCGGGCGCGGGGTGGATACGCAGTATTTT. It specifies CASSLAGRGVDTQYF. The rearrangement joins TRBV5-1 to TRBJ2-3; TRBD2 might be the D (6 bases). With 0 bases removed from V and 6 bases from J, the gap between germline ends came to 14 bases. Per the germline V gene, CDR1 is SGHRS and CDR2 is YFSETQ. The CDR3 contains 15 residues.

This clone appeared a few times. Other DNA sequences within the sample encode an identical CDR3. The CDR3 protein is CASRRTGGYEQYF. The CDR3 bases are TGTGCCAGCAGAAGGACAGGGGGGTACGAGCAGTACTTC. The genes are TRBV28 and TRBJ2-7; 10 bases match TRBD1. Trimming cost V 6 bases and J 4 bases; bases outside gene matches: 3. Germline CDR1 MDHEN, CDR2 SYDVKM. This CDR3 has 13 amino acids.

This clone turned up a few times. The J gene is TRBJ2-2, the V gene TRBV2, with 7 bases aligning to TRBD1. CDR3 length equals 14 residues. Germline V gene lookup returns CDR1 SNHLY and CDR2 FYNNEI. J was trimmed by 3 bases and V by 4 bases; bases with no gene match: 2. The CDR3, as DNA: TGTGCCAGCAGTGGACAGGGATACACCGGGGAGCTGTTTTTT. Translated: CASSGQGYTGELFF.